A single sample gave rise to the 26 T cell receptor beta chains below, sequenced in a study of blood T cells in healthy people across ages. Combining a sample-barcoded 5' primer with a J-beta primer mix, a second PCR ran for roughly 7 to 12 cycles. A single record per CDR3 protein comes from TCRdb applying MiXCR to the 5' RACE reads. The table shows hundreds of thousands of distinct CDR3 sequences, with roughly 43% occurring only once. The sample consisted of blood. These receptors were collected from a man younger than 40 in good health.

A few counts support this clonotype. The CDR3 DNA sequence: TGTGCCAGCAACCGATGGGGCGAAAACACTGAAGCTTTCTTT. Encoded protein: CASNRWGENTEAFF. V and J are TRBV12-3 or TRBV12-4 and TRBJ1-1, with D possibly matching TRBD1 (5 bases). Trimming removed 7 bases at V and 2 bases at J, with 14 bases between. The CDR3 length is 14 residues.

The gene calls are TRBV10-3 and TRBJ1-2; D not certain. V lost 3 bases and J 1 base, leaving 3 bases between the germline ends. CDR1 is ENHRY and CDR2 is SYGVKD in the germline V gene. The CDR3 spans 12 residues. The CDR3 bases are TGTGCCATCAGTGAAAGTAACTATGGCTACACCTTC. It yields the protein CAISESNYGYTF.

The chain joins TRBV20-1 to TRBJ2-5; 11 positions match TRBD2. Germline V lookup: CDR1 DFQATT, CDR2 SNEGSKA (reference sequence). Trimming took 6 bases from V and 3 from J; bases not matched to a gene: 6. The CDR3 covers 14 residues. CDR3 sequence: CSANLAGGKETQYF. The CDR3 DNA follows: TGCAGTGCGAACCTAGCGGGGGGCAAAGAGACCCAGTACTTC.

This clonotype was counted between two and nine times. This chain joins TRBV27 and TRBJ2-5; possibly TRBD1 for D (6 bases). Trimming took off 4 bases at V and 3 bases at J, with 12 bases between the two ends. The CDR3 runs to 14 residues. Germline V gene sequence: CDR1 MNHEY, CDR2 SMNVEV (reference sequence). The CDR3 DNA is TGTGCCAGCAGTTCCGGGACACCAAAAGAGACCCAGTACTTC. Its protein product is CASSSGTPKETQYF.

CDR3 in amino acids: CASSSGLKGGELFF. CDR3 nucleotides: TGTGCCAGCAGCTCGGGACTAAAAGGCGGGGAGCTGTTTTTT. This sequence joins TRBV7-2 and TRBJ2-2, with 7 bases that match TRBD2. The CDR3 loop spans 14 amino acids. Trimming at V came to 4 bases and at J to 7 bases, leaving 6 bases not matched to a gene. Germline V CDR1 and CDR2: SGHTA, FQGNSA.

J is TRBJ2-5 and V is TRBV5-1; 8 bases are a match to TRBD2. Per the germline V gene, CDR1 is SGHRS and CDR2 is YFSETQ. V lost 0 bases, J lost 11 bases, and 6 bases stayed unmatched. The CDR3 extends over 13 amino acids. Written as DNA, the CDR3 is TGCGCCAGCAGCTTGGAGGGACTAGGGGAGCAGTACTTC. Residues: CASSLEGLGEQYF. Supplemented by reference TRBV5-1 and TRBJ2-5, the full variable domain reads KAGVTQTPRYLIKTRGQQVTLSCSPISGHRSVSWYQQTPGQGLQFLFEYFSETQRNKGNFPGRFSGRQFSNSRSEMNVSTLELGDSALYLCASSLEGLGEQYFGPGTRLLVL.

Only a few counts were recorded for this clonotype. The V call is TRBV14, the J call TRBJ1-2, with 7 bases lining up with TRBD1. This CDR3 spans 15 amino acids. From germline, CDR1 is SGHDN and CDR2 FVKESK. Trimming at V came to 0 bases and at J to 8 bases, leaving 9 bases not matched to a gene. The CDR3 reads CASSQEGATGAGYTF. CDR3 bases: TGTGCCAGCAGCCAAGAAGGGGCCACAGGGGCCGGCTACACCTTC.

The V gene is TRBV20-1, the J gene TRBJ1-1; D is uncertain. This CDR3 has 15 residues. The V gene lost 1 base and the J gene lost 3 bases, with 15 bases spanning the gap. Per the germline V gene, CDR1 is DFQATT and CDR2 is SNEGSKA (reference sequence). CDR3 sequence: CSARGERAHDTEAFF. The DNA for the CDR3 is TGCAGTGCTAGAGGGGAGAGGGCGCATGACACTGAAGCTTTCTTT.

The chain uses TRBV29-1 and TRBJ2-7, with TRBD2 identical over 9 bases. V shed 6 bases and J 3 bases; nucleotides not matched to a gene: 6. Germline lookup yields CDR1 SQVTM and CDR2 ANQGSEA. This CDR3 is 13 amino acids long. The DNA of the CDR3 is TGCAGCGTACGCGGGAGGGGCCTCTACGAGCAGTACTTC. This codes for CSVRGRGLYEQYF.

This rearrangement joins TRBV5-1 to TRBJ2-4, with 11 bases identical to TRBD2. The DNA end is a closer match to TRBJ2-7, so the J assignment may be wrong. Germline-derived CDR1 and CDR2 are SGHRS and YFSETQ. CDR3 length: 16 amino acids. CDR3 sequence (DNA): TGCGCCAGCAGCTTGAGAACTAGCGGGAGTTTCTACGAGCAGTACTTC. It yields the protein CASSLRTSGSFYEQYF.

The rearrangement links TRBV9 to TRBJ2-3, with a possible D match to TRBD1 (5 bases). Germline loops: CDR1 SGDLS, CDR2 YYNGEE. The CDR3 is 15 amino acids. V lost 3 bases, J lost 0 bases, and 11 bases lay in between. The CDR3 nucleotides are TGTGCCAGCAGCGCAGGGATTATTAGCACAGATACGCAGTATTTT. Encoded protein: CASSAGIISTDTQYF.

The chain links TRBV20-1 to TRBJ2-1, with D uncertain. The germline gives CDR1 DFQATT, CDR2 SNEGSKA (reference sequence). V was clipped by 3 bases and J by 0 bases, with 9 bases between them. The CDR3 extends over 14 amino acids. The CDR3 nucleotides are TGCAGTGCTAGTCCCCCCTACTCCTACAATGAGCAGTTCTTC. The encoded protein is CSASPPYSYNEQFF.

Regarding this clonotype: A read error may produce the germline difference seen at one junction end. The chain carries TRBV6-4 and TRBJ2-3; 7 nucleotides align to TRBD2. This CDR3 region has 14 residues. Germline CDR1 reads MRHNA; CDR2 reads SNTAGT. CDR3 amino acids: CTSSDGGSTDTQYF. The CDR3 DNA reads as TGTACCAGCAGTGACGGGGGGAGCACAGATACGCAGTATTTT.

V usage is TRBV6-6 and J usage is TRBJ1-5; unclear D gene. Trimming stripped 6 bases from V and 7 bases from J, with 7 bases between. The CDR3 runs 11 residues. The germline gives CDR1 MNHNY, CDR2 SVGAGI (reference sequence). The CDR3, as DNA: TGTGCCAGCAGCAGCGGGCAGCCCCAGCATTTT. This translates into CASSSGQPQHF.

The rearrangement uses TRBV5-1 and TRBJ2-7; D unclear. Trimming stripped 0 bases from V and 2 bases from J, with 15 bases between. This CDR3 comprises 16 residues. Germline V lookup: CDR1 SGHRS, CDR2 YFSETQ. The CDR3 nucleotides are TGCGCCAGCAGCTTGGTGTCGCCCGCTCCGACCTACGAGCAGTACTTC. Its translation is CASSLVSPAPTYEQYF.

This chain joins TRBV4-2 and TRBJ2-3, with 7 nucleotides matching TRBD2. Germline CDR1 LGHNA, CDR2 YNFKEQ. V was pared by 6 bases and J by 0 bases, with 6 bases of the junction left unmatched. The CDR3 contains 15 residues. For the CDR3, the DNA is TGTGCCAGCAGGGCTCCGGGAGGAAGCACAGATACGCAGTATTTT. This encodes CASRAPGGSTDTQYF.

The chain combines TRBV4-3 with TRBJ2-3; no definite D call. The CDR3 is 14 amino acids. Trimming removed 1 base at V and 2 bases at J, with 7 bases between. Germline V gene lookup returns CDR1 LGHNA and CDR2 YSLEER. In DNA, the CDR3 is TGCGCCAGCAGCCAAGCACAGACCACAGATACGCAGTATTTT. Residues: CASSQAQTTDTQYF.

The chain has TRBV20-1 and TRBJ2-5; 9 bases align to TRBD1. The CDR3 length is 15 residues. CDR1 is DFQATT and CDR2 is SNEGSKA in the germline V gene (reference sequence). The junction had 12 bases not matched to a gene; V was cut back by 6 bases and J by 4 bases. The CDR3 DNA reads TGCAGTGCAACATCACAGGGGGCGCGAGTAGAGACCCAGTACTTC. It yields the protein CSATSQGARVETQYF.

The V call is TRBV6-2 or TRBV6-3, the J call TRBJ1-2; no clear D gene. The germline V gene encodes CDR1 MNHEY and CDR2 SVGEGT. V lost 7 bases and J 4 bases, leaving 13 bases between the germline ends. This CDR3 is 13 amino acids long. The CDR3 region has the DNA TGTGCCAGCAAGTCGTCGAGCGCCTATGGCTACACCTTC. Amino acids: CASKSSSAYGYTF.

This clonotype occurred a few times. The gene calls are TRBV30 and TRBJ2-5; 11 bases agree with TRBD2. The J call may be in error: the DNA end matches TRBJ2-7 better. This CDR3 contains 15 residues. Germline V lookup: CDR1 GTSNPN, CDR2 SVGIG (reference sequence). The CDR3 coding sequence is TGTGCCTGGAGTGTATCTCTAGCGGGGGGATACGAGCAGTACTTC. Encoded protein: CAWSVSLAGGYEQYF.

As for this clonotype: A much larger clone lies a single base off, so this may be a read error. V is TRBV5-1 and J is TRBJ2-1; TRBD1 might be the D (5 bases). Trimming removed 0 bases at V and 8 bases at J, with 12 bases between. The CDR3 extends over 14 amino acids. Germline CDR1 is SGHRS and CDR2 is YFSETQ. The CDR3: CASSLGQHGDEQFF. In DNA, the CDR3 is TGCGCCAGCAGCTTGGGACAGCATGGGGATGAGCAGTTCTTC.

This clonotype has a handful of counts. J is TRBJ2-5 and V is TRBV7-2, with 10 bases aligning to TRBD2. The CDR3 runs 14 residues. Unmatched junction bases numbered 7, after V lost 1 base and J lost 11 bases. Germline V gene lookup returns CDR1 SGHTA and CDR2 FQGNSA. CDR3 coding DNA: TGTGCCAGCAGCTTAGTAGCGGGGGGCAATGAGCAGTACTTC. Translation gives CASSLVAGGNEQYF.

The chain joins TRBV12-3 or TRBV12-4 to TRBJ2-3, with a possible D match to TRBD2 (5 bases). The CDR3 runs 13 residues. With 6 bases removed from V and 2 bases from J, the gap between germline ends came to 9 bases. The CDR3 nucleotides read TGTGCCAGCAGGGCGGGCTTCACAGATACGCAGTATTTT. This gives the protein CASRAGFTDTQYF.

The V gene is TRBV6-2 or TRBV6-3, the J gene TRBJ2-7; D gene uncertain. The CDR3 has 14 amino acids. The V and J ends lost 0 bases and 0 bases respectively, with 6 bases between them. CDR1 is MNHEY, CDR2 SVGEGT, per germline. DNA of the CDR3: TGTGCCAGCAGTTACTCCTCGAGCTCCTACGAGCAGTACTTC. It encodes CASSYSSSSYEQYF.

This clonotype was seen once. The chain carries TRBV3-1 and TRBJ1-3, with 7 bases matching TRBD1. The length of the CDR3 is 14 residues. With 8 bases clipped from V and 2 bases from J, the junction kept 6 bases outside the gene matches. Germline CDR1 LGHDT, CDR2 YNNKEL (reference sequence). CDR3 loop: CASGLQGTGNTIYF. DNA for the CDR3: TGTGCCAGCGGATTACAGGGGACTGGAAACACCATATATTTT.

The CDR3 reads CASSRYREGTEAFF. The CDR3 DNA reads as TGTGCCAGCTCACGGTACAGGGAGGGCACTGAAGCTTTCTTT. The V and J genes are TRBV18 and TRBJ1-1, with D tentatively TRBD1 (6 bases). V was pared by 4 bases and J by 4 bases, with 13 bases between. This CDR3 has 14 amino acids. CDR1 and CDR2 (germline): KGHSH, LQKENI. Based on the CDR3 plus reference TRBV18 and TRBJ1-1, the full variable domain is NAGVMQNPRHLVRRRGQEARLRCSPMKGHSHVYWYRQLPEEGLKFMVYLQKENIIDESGMPKERFSAEFPKEGPSILRIQQVVRGDSAAYFCASSRYREGTEAFFGQGTRLTVV.